Each of the 30 T cell receptor beta chains below was sequenced from the same sample in a study of identical twins. TCRdb processed the 5' RACE reads anew with MiXCR; each CDR3 protein has one entry. The sample holds around 650,000 distinct CDR3 sequences, about 7.6% seen once. The sample was also reused in another study, on yellow fever vaccine responses in identical twins.

Sequencing input: PBMCs. These receptors were obtained from a woman aged 18-29 years in good health.

This clonotype has a count of ten or more. The chain links TRBV7-3 to TRBJ2-2; D possibly corresponds to TRBD2 (6 bases). This CDR3 has 14 residues. The ends were cut back, 5 bases at V and 3 bases at J, with 10 bases in the middle. Germline assignment: CDR1 SGHTA and CDR2 FQGTGA. The CDR3 reads CASSQTSYTGELFF. The CDR3 nucleotides are TGTGCCAGCAGCCAAACTAGCTACACCGGGGAGCTGTTTTTT. The full variable domain, completed using reference TRBV7-3 and TRBJ2-2, is GAGVSQTPSNKVTEKGKYVELRCDPISGHTALYWYRQSLGQGPEFLIYFQGTGAADDSGLPNDRFFAVRPEGSVSTLKIQRTERGDSAVYLCASSQTSYTGELFFGEGSRLTVL.

This clonotype appeared many times. The J gene is TRBJ2-4, the V gene TRBV5-1; D tentatively reads TRBD1 or TRBD2 (5 bases each). This CDR3 spans 18 amino acids. The germline V gene encodes CDR1 SGHRS and CDR2 YFSETQ. The germline V and J ends were trimmed by 4 bases and 4 bases, with 24 bases remaining between them. CDR3 in DNA: TGCGCCAGCAGCAACAATTTAGGGACCGGCAGTAAAAAAAACATTCAGTACTTC. This translates into CASSNNLGTGSKKNIQYF.

The gene calls are TRBV24-1 and TRBJ2-3, with D possibly TRBD2 on 6 matching bases. The CDR3 extends over 13 amino acids. Trimming took off 5 bases at V and 6 bases at J, with 11 bases between the two ends. From germline, CDR1 is KGHDR and CDR2 SFDVKD. The CDR3 here is CATSGEAGDTQYF. Here the CDR3 DNA reads TGTGCCACCAGTGGGGAGGCTGGGGATACGCAGTATTTT.

This clonotype showed up many times. The J gene is TRBJ1-1, the V gene TRBV4-1; possible D gene TRBD1, 5 bases. V lost 3 bases, J lost 5 bases, and 16 bases lay in between. CDR1 is MGHRA, CDR2 YSYEKL, per germline. The CDR3 sequence is 15 residues long. Here the CDR3 DNA reads TGCGCCAGCAGCCACTTCGAGGGGCGAGGTACTGAAGCTTTCTTT. Translating gives CASSHFEGRGTEAFF.

In nucleotides, the CDR3 is TGCGCCAGCAGCTCCCAGGGGGGGAACACCGGGGAGCTGTTTTTT. It yields the protein CASSSQGGNTGELFF. The V and J genes are TRBV5-1 and TRBJ2-2; tentative D call: TRBD1 (7 bases). CDR1 is SGHRS and CDR2 is YFSETQ in the germline V gene. The CDR3 consists of 15 residues. V lost 3 bases and J 1 base, leaving 10 bases between the germline ends.

There are a few counts of this clonotype. The chain links TRBV24-1 to TRBJ2-1; either TRBD1 or TRBD2 may fit D (5 bases each). The CDR3 has 17 residues. Germline V gene sequence: CDR1 KGHDR, CDR2 SFDVKD. V lost 4 bases and J 6 bases, leaving 21 bases between the germline ends. CDR3 in amino acids: CATSDRGDQRGINEQFF. The CDR3 nucleotides read TGTGCCACCAGTGACCGAGGGGATCAGAGGGGTATCAATGAGCAGTTCTTC.

The V gene is TRBV11-3, the J gene TRBJ2-1, with 7 nucleotides matching TRBD2. CDR1 and CDR2 (germline): SGHNT, YENEEA. With 4 bases clipped from V and 8 bases from J, the junction kept 11 bases outside the gene matches. This CDR3 spans 15 amino acids. CDR3 in amino acids: CASSSRSGNFHEQFF. CDR3 DNA: TGTGCCAGCAGCTCCCGAAGCGGGAACTTTCATGAGCAGTTCTTC.

This clonotype came up many times. The rearrangement links TRBV11-2 to TRBJ2-5, with D perhaps matching TRBD2 (5 bases). CDR1 and CDR2 (germline): SGHAT, FQNNGV. This CDR3 is built from 14 residues. V lost 2 bases and J lost 4, with 11 bases in between. Here the CDR3 DNA reads TGTGCCAGCAGCTTATTGGCAGGACTAGAGACCCAGTACTTC. Protein: CASSLLAGLETQYF.

The rearrangement links TRBV2 to TRBJ2-2; 8 bases match TRBD2. The junction had 8 bases not matched to a gene; V was cut back by 5 bases and J by 3 bases. The CDR3 consists of 16 residues. The germline gives CDR1 SNHLY, CDR2 FYNNEI. CDR3 nucleotides: TGTGCCAGCAGTAGTCTAGCGGGTGCAGACACCGGGGAGCTGTTTTTT. This gives the protein CASSSLAGADTGELFF.

This clonotype has ten or more counts. The gene calls are TRBV12-3 or TRBV12-4 and TRBJ1-1; no reliable D call. With 6 bases removed from V and 4 bases from J, the gap between germline ends came to 12 bases. This CDR3 has 13 residues. The CDR3 protein is CASSQKTSTEAFF. Written as DNA, the CDR3 is TGTGCCAGCAGCCAGAAGACGTCCACTGAAGCTTTCTTT.

The chain links TRBV5-1 to TRBJ1-1; tentatively, D is TRBD1 (5 bases). Germline assignment: CDR1 SGHRS and CDR2 YFSETQ. This CDR3 has 15 amino acids. Trimming took off 5 bases at V and 1 base at J, with 15 bases between the two ends. The CDR3 sequence: CASSFGGVGNTEAFF. Written as DNA, the CDR3 is TGCGCCAGCAGTTTTGGAGGGGTGGGGAACACTGAAGCTTTCTTT. Supplemented by reference TRBV5-1 and TRBJ1-1, the full variable domain reads KAGVTQTPRYLIKTRGQQVTLSCSPISGHRSVSWYQQTPGQGLQFLFEYFSETQRNKGNFPGRFSGRQFSNSRSEMNVSTLELGDSALYLCASSFGGVGNTEAFFGQGTRLTVV.

V is TRBV28 and J is TRBJ1-2, with 8 bases that match TRBD1. The CDR3 extends over 13 amino acids. Per the germline V gene, CDR1 is MDHEN and CDR2 is SYDVKM. J was trimmed by 3 bases and V by 8 bases; bases with no gene match: 5. The DNA of the CDR3 is TGTGCCAGCGGGCAGGGGGCTGACTATGGCTACACCTTC. It is translated as CASGQGADYGYTF.

This clonotype was observed many times. For the CDR3, the DNA is TGTGCCAGCAGGATGGACGGATGGGAGAACACTGAAGCTTTCTTT. This gives the protein CASRMDGWENTEAFF. The J gene is TRBJ1-1, the V gene TRBV12-3 or TRBV12-4; no definite D call. V lost 6 bases and J lost 1, with 15 bases in between. The CDR3 has 15 amino acids.

At least ten counts were recorded for this clonotype. CDR3 protein: CASSLAGGVYEQYF. As DNA, the CDR3 is TGTGCCAGCAGCCTGGCGGGAGGGGTTTACGAGCAGTACTTC. This sequence joins TRBV25-1 and TRBJ2-7, with TRBD2 matching over 9 bases. CDR1 is MGHDK, CDR2 SYGVNS, per germline. CDR3 length: 14 residues. With V trimmed by 6 bases and J by 4 bases, 7 bases remained unmatched.

This clonotype has only a few counts. The chain has TRBV7-6 and TRBJ2-4; D may be TRBD2 (7 bases). The CDR3 extends over 18 amino acids. Trimming removed 1 base from V and 1 base from J, with 17 bases in between. The germline gives CDR1 SGHVS, CDR2 FNYEAQ. CDR3 protein: CASSLGEGDGRAKNIQYF. The CDR3 bases are TGTGCCAGCAGCTTAGGAGAGGGGGACGGGAGGGCCAAAAACATTCAGTACTTC. The full variable domain, with the rest looked up from reference TRBV7-6 and TRBJ2-4, is GAGVSQSPRYKVTKRGQDVALRCDPISGHVSLYWYRQALGQGPEFLTYFNYEAQQDKSGLPNDRFSAERPEGSISTLTIQRTEQRDSAMYRCASSLGEGDGRAKNIQYFGAGTRLSVL.

This clonotype was seen ten or more times. The V and J genes are TRBV7-6 and TRBJ1-5; 9 bases are shared with TRBD1. Germline V lookup: CDR1 SGHVS, CDR2 FNYEAQ. The V gene end was trimmed by 5 bases and the J gene end by 5 bases; junction bases not matched to a gene: 4. The CDR3 loop spans 14 amino acids. The CDR3 reads CASSPDRGYQPQHF. CDR3 bases: TGTGCCAGCAGCCCCGACAGGGGGTATCAGCCCCAGCATTTT.

This clonotype was recorded a few times. The chain employs TRBV12-3 or TRBV12-4 and TRBJ2-1, with 13 positions matching TRBD2. This CDR3 contains 20 residues. V lost 3 bases and J lost 6; bases outside the gene matches: 17. The CDR3 DNA sequence: TGTGCCAGCAGTTTGCTTCCCATCTTCTGGACTAGCGGGAGATTCAATGAGCAGTTCTTC. Translation gives CASSLLPIFWTSGRFNEQFF.

The chain carries TRBV19 and TRBJ2-2; 7 positions agree with TRBD1. CDR1 LNHDA and CDR2 SQIVND come from the germline V gene (reference sequence). Trimming at V came to 6 bases and at J to 5 bases, leaving 9 bases not matched to a gene. The CDR3 length is 15 residues. The CDR3 region has the DNA TGTGCCAGTAGAACATACAGGGGACGAACCGGGGAGCTGTTTTTT. As protein: CASRTYRGRTGELFF. Complete variable domain (other parts from reference TRBV19 and TRBJ2-2): DGGITQSPKYLFRKEGQNVTLSCEQNLNHDAMYWYRQDPGQGLRLIYYSQIVNDFQKGDIAEGYSVSREKKESFPLTVTSAQKNPTAFYLCASRTYRGRTGELFFGEGSRLTVL.

This clonotype appeared a few times. V is TRBV21-1 and J is TRBJ2-6. TRBV21-1 is flagged as a pseudogene. CDR3 length equals 15 residues. CDR3 loop: CASSKATFFSLVLTF. The DNA for the CDR3 is TGTGCCAGCAGCAAAGCTACTTTTTTCTCTCTCGTCCTGACTTTC.

V is TRBV20-1 and J is TRBJ2-1; tentative D call: TRBD2 (6 bases). The CDR3 runs to 13 residues. Germline CDR1 reads DFQATT; CDR2 reads SNEGSKA (reference sequence). Trimming took 5 bases from V and 7 from J, leaving 15 bases between them. Written as DNA, the CDR3 is TGCAGTGCTGGGCGGGAAATAGATAATGAGCAGTTCTTC. As protein: CSAGREIDNEQFF.

This clonotype was counted at least ten times. The chain links TRBV27 to TRBJ2-2; D may correspond to TRBD1 or TRBD2 (7 bases each). V shed 6 bases and J shed 6 bases, with 17 bases lying between them. CDR1 and CDR2 from the germline V gene are MNHEY and SMNVEV (reference sequence). The CDR3 is made up of 15 amino acids. The CDR3 region has the DNA TGTGCCAGCAGAAGACAGGGAGGGGTCCCCGGGGAGCTGTTTTTT. Protein sequence: CASRRQGGVPGELFF.

A few counts support this clonotype. The gene calls are TRBV2 and TRBJ2-3; D possibly corresponds to TRBD2 (6 bases). Trimming took off 6 bases at V and 0 bases at J, with 13 bases between the two ends. The CDR3 runs 15 residues. Germline V gene lookup returns CDR1 SNHLY and CDR2 FYNNEI. The CDR3 loop is CASRVGGLSTDTQYF. Here the CDR3 DNA reads TGTGCCAGCAGGGTAGGAGGGCTGAGCACAGATACGCAGTATTTT.

In this sample, this clonotype turned up a few times. The chain carries TRBV12-3 or TRBV12-4 and TRBJ1-5; D ambiguous. Trimming cost V 3 bases and J 1 base, with 10 bases left between them. CDR3 length: 15 residues. This CDR3 is CASSFGSVSNQPQHF. As DNA, the CDR3 is TGTGCCAGCAGTTTCGGATCCGTAAGCAATCAGCCCCAGCATTTT.

This clonotype was counted ten times or more. An end of the junction differs from the germline gene, which may be a read error. The genes are TRBV4-1 and TRBJ2-3, with TRBD1 as a possible D gene (5 bases). CDR1 is MGHRA and CDR2 is YSYEKL in the germline V gene. The CDR3 sequence is 14 residues long. Written as DNA, the CDR3 is TGTGCCAGCAGCAGGGCCGGTGGCACAGATACGCAGTATTTT. Protein sequence: CASSRAGGTDTQYF.

This clonotype was detected only a few times. The chain carries TRBV10-3 and TRBJ1-2; D unclear. This CDR3 spans 15 amino acids. Germline V gene data show CDR1 as ENHRY and CDR2 as SYGVKD. Trimming took 0 bases from V and 7 from J, leaving 15 bases between them. The CDR3: CAISESGTATGGYTF. The CDR3, as DNA: TGTGCCATCAGTGAGTCGGGCACGGCTACGGGTGGCTACACCTTC.

This clonotype was found a few times. CDR3 DNA: TGTGCCAGCAGCCTTTCTAGCGGCGGGGGGACCCAGTACTTC. As protein: CASSLSSGGGTQYF. The rearrangement links TRBV3-1 to TRBJ2-5; 7 nucleotides match TRBD2. Trimming removed 4 bases from V and 7 bases from J; junction bases left unmatched: 9. CDR3 length: 14 amino acids. Germline V gene lookup returns CDR1 LGHDT and CDR2 YNNKEL (reference sequence).

This chain uses TRBV18 with TRBJ1-1; TRBD1 might be the D (5 bases). The CDR3 is 15 amino acids. Per the germline V gene, CDR1 is KGHSH and CDR2 is LQKENI. V lost 3 bases and J lost 2, with 13 bases in between. The DNA for the CDR3 is TGTGCCAGCTCACCTAACGCAGGGTTTAACACTGAAGCTTTCTTT. This translates into CASSPNAGFNTEAFF.

The J gene is TRBJ2-1, the V gene TRBV15, with D maybe TRBD2 (6 bases). The CDR3 covers 13 residues. Trimming stripped 0 bases from V and 10 bases from J, with 10 bases between. Germline V gene lookup returns CDR1 LNHNV and CDR2 YYDKDF (reference sequence). The CDR3 nucleotides are TGTGCCACCAGCAGAGACGGGCGGGGCGAGCAGTTCTTC. This encodes CATSRDGRGEQFF.

The chain recombines TRBV18 with TRBJ1-1; D is ambiguous. Trimming shortened V by 5 bases and J by 4 bases, and 14 bases separated the two germline ends. This CDR3 has 14 amino acids. CDR1 and CDR2 (germline): KGHSH, LQKENI. The CDR3 region has the DNA TGTGCCAGCTCAGCCACCACGGTTCGCACTGAAGCTTTCTTT. Its protein product is CASSATTVRTEAFF.

This clonotype occurred a few times. The V gene is TRBV20-1, the J gene TRBJ2-7; D is possibly TRBD1 (6 bases). This CDR3 contains 12 residues. Trimming took 0 bases from V and 9 from J, leaving 12 bases between them. The germline V gene encodes CDR1 DFQATT and CDR2 SNEGSKA (reference sequence). The chain's CDR3 is CSARDLRGGQYV. CDR3 DNA sequence: TGCAGTGCTAGAGACCTCAGGGGTGGGCAGTACGTC.